This TCR beta chain came from a study of T cell repertoires in ileal Crohn's disease. Study background: All patients had surgery for stricturing (about 61%) or penetrating (roughly 39%) disease. About half received postoperative treatment, roughly ten with thiopurines and about 20 anti-TNF. Findings and caveats of the study: Compared with non-smokers, active smokers at surgery showed more clonal expansions. Mucosal expansions were suggested to be mainly CD8 T cells.

About this clone: Antigen: not known.

Trimming shortened V by 5 bases and J by 6 bases, and 9 bases separated the two germline ends. The germline gives CDR1 SGHRS, CDR2 YFSETQ. The CDR3 length is 13 residues. Only in-frame clones appear in the TCRdb table, and some are missing; sequencing was by immunoSEQ multiplex PCR. Here the sample spans over 25,000 clones, around 80% being singletons. This TCR derives from an adult with Crohn's disease. The source material was ileal tissue. The genes are TRBV5-1 and TRBJ1-6, with D unresolved. CDR3 DNA: TGCGCCAGCAGGGGCGGGGTTAATTCACCCCTCCACTTT. It codes for CASRGGVNSPLHF.